Sequencing of this T cell receptor beta chain was carried out in a study of blood T cell repertoires in COVID-19. Study-level background: Whether acute or convalescent, the COVID-19 samples came from the United States, Italy and Spain. From T cells, B-cell-depleted T cells, or PBMCs came the material, which was cDNA or gDNA.

This clone showed up just once. The CDR3 consists of 16 residues. Germline V gene sequence: CDR1 SQVTM, CDR2 ANQGSEA. The junction had 11 bases not matched to a gene; V was cut back by 7 bases and J by 1 base. Per the authors' pipeline: Estimated nucleated cell counts came from reference gene primer amplification. Libraries were prepared by immunoSEQ multiplex PCR; TCRdb keeps only in-frame clonotypes and omits some of them. The DNA was the basis for D and trimming; V, J and clone size are from that table. This sample has 260,000 or so clones, with around four fifths found just once. The TCR sequence derives from a man older than 75 with acute or convalescent COVID-19. Material for sequencing was peripheral blood. This chain links TRBV29-1 with TRBJ1-5; 9 bases are a match to TRBD1. In DNA, the CDR3 is TGCAGCGCACTGACGGGGACAGGGATGAGCAATCAGCCCCAGCATTTT. Its translation: CSALTGTGMSNQPQHF.